A single sample is the source of the 28 T cell receptor beta chains below, sequenced in a study of shared clonotypes between healthy human individuals. Generated by immunoSEQ multiplex PCR, the TCRdb table keeps only in-frame clones and is missing some. The sample comprises hundreds of thousands of clones, 55% to 85% of which are singletons, and around 2% rests with the top ten. The sample was memory CD4+ T cells sorted from blood. Sample subset: CD45RA-negative fraction. These receptors originate from a woman under 40 in good health.

The genes are TRBV28 and TRBJ2-2; no firm D call. Germline assignment: CDR1 MDHEN and CDR2 SYDVKM. Trimming took 6 bases from V and 1 from J, leaving 6 bases between them. The length of the CDR3 is 13 residues. The CDR3 here is CASRERNTGELFF. The CDR3 DNA sequence: TGTGCCAGCAGAGAGAGGAACACCGGGGAGCTGTTTTTT.

The rearrangement joins TRBV7-6 to TRBJ1-1; 8 nucleotides agree with TRBD1. The CDR3 has 15 amino acids. V gave up 5 bases and J gave up 1 base; unmatched junction bases: 6. Germline V gives CDR1 SGHVS, CDR2 FNYEAQ. The DNA of the CDR3 is TGTGCCAGCAGCGATCGACAGGGGAGGAACACTGAAGCTTTCTTT. This gives the protein CASSDRQGRNTEAFF.

CDR3 amino acids: CASRVGQAGQPQHF. The DNA for the CDR3 is TGTGCCAGCAGGGTGGGACAGGCTGGTCAGCCCCAGCATTTT. V usage is TRBV6-5 and J usage is TRBJ1-5; 8 positions match TRBD1. The CDR3 is 14 residues long. Germline V CDR1 and CDR2: MNHEY, SVGAGI. The J segment lost 6 bases and the V segment lost 6 bases, leaving 7 bases of the junction unmatched.

This clone occurred once. V gene TRBV7-9 combines with J gene TRBJ2-7; possibly TRBD1 for D (6 bases). Deletions cut 1 base from V and 2 bases from J, with 6 bases between. CDR1 is SEHNR and CDR2 is FQNEAQ in the germline V gene (reference sequence). The CDR3 consists of 13 residues. The CDR3 loop reads CASSLDRAYEQYF. DNA of the CDR3: TGTGCCAGCAGCTTAGACAGGGCCTACGAGCAGTACTTC.

The chain is built from TRBV4-1 and TRBJ2-2, with TRBD2 as a possible D gene (5 bases). V lost 3 bases, J lost 6 bases, and 17 bases lay in between. CDR3 length equals 16 residues. Germline V lookup: CDR1 MGHRA, CDR2 YSYEKL. Here the CDR3 DNA reads TGCGCCAGCAGCCATCCCCCCCGGGGTAAGGCCGGGGAGCTGTTTTTT. This gives the protein CASSHPPRGKAGELFF.

This chain links TRBV6-1 with TRBJ2-5, with 9 bases lining up with TRBD1. The trim removed 4 bases at V and 0 bases at J, leaving 12 bases unmatched. From germline, CDR1 is MNHNS and CDR2 SASEGT. The CDR3 has 18 amino acids. The CDR3 DNA reads as TGTGCCAGCAGTGGCCTAGACAGGGGGAGCCAGTACCAAGAGACCCAGTACTTC. Translated: CASSGLDRGSQYQETQYF.

This clone was detected only once. The J gene is TRBJ2-3, the V gene TRBV4-1, with D perhaps assigned TRBD1 or TRBD2 (5 bases each). The CDR3 has 17 residues. The germline V gene encodes CDR1 MGHRA and CDR2 YSYEKL. Trimming removed 5 bases at V and 5 bases at J, with 23 bases between. The DNA for the CDR3 is TGCGCCAGCAGCAACGACCGGGACGGAGTTTCGGGAGATACGCAGTATTTT. Translation gives CASSNDRDGVSGDTQYF.

This clone was counted many times. The chain is built from TRBV4-1 and TRBJ2-7, with 15 positions matching TRBD2. Trimming cost V 4 bases and J 4 bases; bases outside gene matches: 11. This CDR3 has 18 residues. Germline assignment: CDR1 MGHRA and CDR2 YSYEKL. CDR3 sequence: CASSLTPGLAGGAYEQYF. The CDR3 bases are TGCGCCAGCAGCCTCACTCCGGGACTAGCGGGAGGAGCGTACGAGCAGTACTTC.

This clone was seen a single time. The gene calls are TRBV5-8 and TRBJ2-2; 10 bases map to TRBD2. Losses at the gene ends were 4 bases for V and 2 bases for J; bases not matched to a gene: 8. The germline V gene has CDR1 SGHTS and CDR2 YDEGEE. The CDR3 covers 17 residues. Here the CDR3 DNA reads TGTGCCAGCAGCGCCACTGGGACTAGCGAAAACACCGGGGAGCTGTTTTTT. Translated: CASSATGTSENTGELFF.

A note on this clone: A much larger clone lies a single base off, so this may be a read error. In the same sample, other DNA sequences code for this CDR3. The V gene is TRBV5-4, the J gene TRBJ2-5; D unclear. Germline V gene sequence: CDR1 SGHNT, CDR2 YYREEE (reference sequence). Trimming cost V 3 bases and J 0 bases, with 3 bases left between them. The CDR3 consists of 12 residues. In DNA form, the CDR3 reads TGTGCCAGCAGCTCTAACCAAGAGACCCAGTACTTC. This translates into CASSSNQETQYF.

This clone was observed a single time. This chain links TRBV7-2 with TRBJ2-1, with D unresolved. Germline CDR1 reads SGHTA; CDR2 reads FQGNSA. The CDR3 runs 13 residues. Trimming cost V 4 bases and J 7 bases, with 11 bases left between them. CDR3 amino acids: CASSSYGKNEQFF. CDR3 in DNA: TGTGCCAGCAGCTCGTACGGCAAAAATGAGCAGTTCTTC. Drawing the rest from reference TRBV7-2 and TRBJ2-1, the complete variable domain is GAGVSQSPSNKVTEKGKDVELRCDPISGHTALYWYRQSLGQGLEFLIYFQGNSAPDKSGLPSDRFSAERTGGSVSTLTIQRTQQEDSAVYLCASSSYGKNEQFFGPGTRLTVL.

The chain combines TRBV14 with TRBJ2-1; 8 bases align to TRBD2. The J segment lost 4 bases and the V segment lost 4 bases, leaving 12 bases of the junction unmatched. This CDR3 is 17 amino acids long. Looked up from germline, CDR1 is SGHDN and CDR2 is FVKESK. The CDR3 reads CASSLRQSSGAYNEQFF. The DNA of the CDR3 is TGTGCCAGCAGCCTAAGACAGAGTAGCGGGGCTTACAATGAGCAGTTCTTC.

J is TRBJ2-3 and V is TRBV19; 10 nucleotides align to TRBD1. Trimming removed 7 bases from V and 7 bases from J; junction bases left unmatched: 8. Germline CDR1 LNHDA, CDR2 SQIVND (reference sequence). There are 14 residues in the CDR3. The CDR3 is CASTLGQGLNTQYF. The CDR3 coding sequence is TGTGCCAGTACCCTGGGACAGGGGTTGAATACGCAGTATTTT.

The rearrangement joins TRBV6-4 to TRBJ2-2, with D tentatively TRBD2 (6 bases). The germline gives CDR1 MRHNA, CDR2 SNTAGT. CDR3 length equals 15 residues. Trimming shortened V by 5 bases and J by 3 bases, and 13 bases separated the two germline ends. The CDR3 reads CASSPGLWDTGELFF. CDR3 nucleotide sequence: TGTGCCAGCAGTCCTGGACTATGGGACACCGGGGAGCTGTTTTTT.

Only one count was recorded for this clone. This sequence joins TRBV7-8 and TRBJ2-7; 9 bases are shared with TRBD2. Germline assignment: CDR1 SGHVS and CDR2 FQNEAQ. Trimming took 5 bases from V and 2 from J; bases not matched to a gene: 7. This CDR3 spans 15 amino acids. The CDR3 DNA follows: TGTGCCAGCAGCCTCCGACTAGCGGTTACCTACGAGCAGTACTTC. It translates to CASSLRLAVTYEQYF.

This chain links TRBV28 with TRBJ2-5; D is perhaps TRBD1 or TRBD2 (5 bases each). The CDR3 is 12 amino acids. Trimming took 7 bases from V and 4 from J, leaving 10 bases between them. The germline V gene encodes CDR1 MDHEN and CDR2 SYDVKM. The CDR3: CASKGDGETQYF. The CDR3 bases are TGTGCCAGCAAAGGGGACGGAGAGACCCAGTACTTC.

The rearrangement uses TRBV12-5 and TRBJ1-3; the match to TRBD1 covers 9 bases. Germline lookup yields CDR1 LGHNT and CDR2 FRNRAP. CDR3 length: 17 residues. Unmatched junction bases numbered 12, after V lost 0 bases and J lost 9 bases. The DNA of the CDR3 is TGTGCTAGTGGTTTGGTACTCGGGGGACAGGGAGACTTCACCATATATTTT. It is translated as CASGLVLGGQGDFTIYF.

This rearrangement joins TRBV20-1 to TRBJ2-7; D may be TRBD2 (5 bases). Germline values: CDR1 DFQATT, CDR2 SNEGSKA (reference sequence). The CDR3 is 10 residues long. With 6 bases removed from V and 5 bases from J, the gap between germline ends came to 8 bases. The CDR3: CSARGNEQYF. The DNA of the CDR3 is TGCAGTGCCCGGGGTAACGAGCAGTACTTC.

This chain joins TRBV10-1 and TRBJ2-7; D remains unclear. V was shortened by 3 bases and J by 2 bases, with 8 bases between the two germline ends. Germline lookup yields CDR1 WNHNN and CDR2 SYGVQD (reference sequence). This CDR3 spans 13 amino acids. This chain's CDR3 is CASSDQVTYEQYF. The CDR3 coding sequence is TGCGCCAGCAGTGACCAAGTCACCTACGAGCAGTACTTC.

The chain joins TRBV6-1 to TRBJ2-7; 12 bases line up with TRBD2. The length of the CDR3 is 17 residues. Losses at the gene ends were 4 bases for V and 0 bases for J; bases not matched to a gene: 7. Per germline, CDR1 MNHNS and CDR2 SASEGT. CDR3 DNA sequence: TGTGCCAGCAGTGGGACTAGCGGGGTGGGAGGCTCCTACGAGCAGTACTTC. This gives the protein CASSGTSGVGGSYEQYF.

The chain links TRBV28 to TRBJ2-4, with a weak D call TRBD1 (5 bases). The germline gives CDR1 MDHEN, CDR2 SYDVKM. This CDR3 contains 16 residues. The V end was cut by 5 bases, the J end by 0 bases, with 14 bases between. In DNA form, the CDR3 reads TGTGCCAGCAGTACCCGACAGCTGGTAGCCAAAAACATTCAGTACTTC. It yields the protein CASSTRQLVAKNIQYF.

The chain recombines TRBV28 with TRBJ2-7; 7 bases match TRBD2. CDR3 length: 19 residues. V trimming: 6 bases; J trimming: 0 bases; junction bases outside the gene matches: 20. Germline lookup yields CDR1 MDHEN and CDR2 SYDVKM. The CDR3 protein is CASRPKVRPSGMSSYEQYF. For the CDR3, the DNA is TGTGCCAGCAGGCCTAAGGTTCGGCCGAGCGGGATGAGCTCCTACGAGCAGTACTTC.

The chain joins TRBV28 to TRBJ1-2; D gene unclear. The germline V gene encodes CDR1 MDHEN and CDR2 SYDVKM. Trimming stripped 2 bases from V and 4 bases from J, with 8 bases between. This CDR3 is 13 amino acids long. CDR3 sequence: CASSLAKSYGYTF. Here the CDR3 DNA reads TGTGCCAGCAGTTTAGCAAAGAGCTATGGCTACACCTTC.

This clone showed up just once. This rearrangement joins TRBV5-6 to TRBJ2-3; D possibly uses TRBD1 or TRBD2 (5 bases each). The CDR3 is 15 amino acids. Germline V gene data show CDR1 as SGHDT and CDR2 as YYEEEE. The V and J ends lost 4 bases and 2 bases respectively, with 14 bases between them. The CDR3 nucleotides are TGTGCCAGCAGCGCCGGGACGGGGTACACAGATACGCAGTATTTT. It is translated as CASSAGTGYTDTQYF.

This clone was detected only a few times. This sequence joins TRBV7-8 and TRBJ1-1; TRBD1 aligns across 9 bases. The CDR3 contains 14 residues. Germline lookup yields CDR1 SGHVS and CDR2 FQNEAQ. Trimming took 1 base from V and 5 from J; bases not matched to a gene: 2. CDR3 nucleotide sequence: TGTGCCAGCAGCTTAGGGGGACAGGGTACTGAAGCTTTCTTT. This encodes CASSLGGQGTEAFF.

The CDR3 bases are TGTGCCAGTAAGATGGGTAGCGTGAGTTCAGGGGAGCTGTTTTTT. Translation: CASKMGSVSSGELFF. The chain recombines TRBV19 with TRBJ2-2; a possible D gene is TRBD2 (5 bases). Germline loops: CDR1 LNHDA, CDR2 SQIVND (reference sequence). The V gene lost 7 bases and the J gene lost 8 bases, with 20 bases spanning the gap. The CDR3 consists of 15 residues.

This chain joins TRBV5-6 and TRBJ1-1, with 8 bases identical to TRBD1. Germline V lookup: CDR1 SGHDT, CDR2 YYEEEE. V dropped 4 bases and J dropped 3; count of bases not matched to a gene: 2. This CDR3 comprises 13 residues. The CDR3 protein is CASSKDRDTEAFF. For the CDR3, the DNA is TGTGCCAGCAGCAAGGACAGGGACACTGAAGCTTTCTTT.

This rearrangement joins TRBV19 to TRBJ2-7; the match to TRBD1 covers 8 bases. The ends lost 6 bases at V and 1 base at J; junction bases unmatched: 5. Per germline, CDR1 LNHDA and CDR2 SQIVND (reference sequence). The CDR3 extends over 14 amino acids. The CDR3 sequence: CASSLDRGSYEQYF. CDR3 sequence (DNA): TGTGCCAGTAGCCTCGACAGGGGTTCCTACGAGCAGTACTTC. The whole variable domain, filled in from reference TRBV19 and TRBJ2-7, reads DGGITQSPKYLFRKEGQNVTLSCEQNLNHDAMYWYRQDPGQGLRLIYYSQIVNDFQKGDIAEGYSVSREKKESFPLTVTSAQKNPTAFYLCASSLDRGSYEQYFGPGTRLTVT.